This T cell receptor beta chain is drawn from a study of early T cells in non-severe SARS-CoV-2 infection. Study-level background: Sequenced material consisted of bulk RNA (from unsorted whole blood), and chains were unpaired. General observations from the study: VDJdb matches were skewed toward anti-spike CD8 T cell responses.

This clonotype was counted many times. What it binds is unknown. CDR1 SGHDN and CDR2 FVKESK come from the germline V gene. Losses at the gene ends were 2 bases for V and 3 bases for J; bases not matched to a gene: 8. The CDR3 loop spans 17 amino acids. Attachment of unique molecular identifiers was made to individual cDNA molecules. One entry per CDR3 protein results from TCRdb running MiXCR on the 5' RACE reads. The table lists more than 65,000 distinct CDR3 sequences, about 12% of them singletons. The TCR originated in an adult who was a healthcare worker with PCR-confirmed SARS-CoV-2 infection or an uninfected control (not recorded which). The source material was whole blood. The V gene is TRBV14, the J gene TRBJ1-4, with TRBD1 matching over 8 bases. The CDR3 DNA reads as TGTGCCAGCAGCCAACGACAGGGGATTCGGGCTAATGAAAAACTGTTTTTT. As protein: CASSQRQGIRANEKLFF.